The 26 T cell receptor beta chains reported below all come from one sample, sequenced in a study of blood T cell repertoires in COVID-19. TCRdb's copy holds only in-frame clones and misses some; the assay was immunoSEQ multiplex PCR. The profile shows around 180,000 clones, 80% of them singletons. Sequencing was carried out using peripheral blood. The receptors here all came from a man between 65 and 80 years old with active or convalescent COVID-19.

The chain couples TRBV5-6 to TRBJ1-2; a weak D match, TRBD1 (5 bases). CDR3 size: 15 residues. Trimming took off 2 bases at V and 0 bases at J, with 11 bases between the two ends. The germline CDR1 and CDR2 sequences are SGHDT and YYEEEE. This CDR3 reads CASSFLTGSNYGYTF. CDR3 in DNA: TGTGCCAGCAGCTTTCTAACAGGATCTAACTATGGCTACACCTTC.

The rearrangement joins TRBV5-1 to TRBJ2-1, with a weak D call TRBD1 (6 bases). CDR1 and CDR2 (germline): SGHRS, YFSETQ. CDR3 length: 11 residues. The germline V and J ends were trimmed by 6 bases and 12 bases, with 13 bases remaining between them. The CDR3 coding sequence is TGCGCCAGCAAGGGGGACCAAGGGCAGTTCTTC. It codes for CASKGDQGQFF.

The V call is TRBV18, the J call TRBJ2-3; TRBD1 matches at 9 bases. Germline lookup yields CDR1 KGHSH and CDR2 LQKENI. This CDR3 is built from 15 residues. V lost 5 bases and J lost 2; bases outside the gene matches: 5. CDR3 nucleotides: TGTGCCAGCTCAGCGGGACAGGGTGACACAGATACGCAGTATTTT. It yields the protein CASSAGQGDTDTQYF.

In this sample, this clone turned up once. The chain combines TRBV12-3 or TRBV12-4 with TRBJ1-1, with D maybe TRBD1 (6 bases). This CDR3 has 13 residues. Between the trimmed V and J ends, which lost 6 bases and 6 bases, there was a span of 14 bases. The CDR3 DNA sequence: TGTGCCAGCAGCCCTCAGGGGATCGCTGAAGCTTTCTTT. This encodes CASSPQGIAEAFF.

This rearrangement joins TRBV2 to TRBJ1-1; D call uncertain. The germline V and J ends were trimmed by 6 bases and 5 bases, with 13 bases remaining between them. This CDR3 has 13 amino acids. Looked up from germline, CDR1 is SNHLY and CDR2 is FYNNEI. The CDR3 here is CASSPGVVTEAFF. CDR3 DNA: TGTGCCAGCAGCCCCGGGGTAGTGACTGAAGCTTTCTTT.

The rearrangement links TRBV7-9 to TRBJ1-1; D is perhaps TRBD1 (5 bases). Germline V gene lookup returns CDR1 SEHNR and CDR2 FQNEAQ (reference sequence). This CDR3 comprises 15 residues. The germline V and J ends were trimmed by 1 base and 1 base, with 10 bases remaining between them. Here the CDR3 reads CASSLGGAPNTEAFF. The CDR3 nucleotides read TGTGCCAGCAGCTTAGGTGGGGCACCGAACACTGAAGCTTTCTTT.

V is TRBV29-1 and J is TRBJ2-3; 9 bases match TRBD2. Germline V gene lookup returns CDR1 SQVTM and CDR2 ANQGSEA. V was clipped by 3 bases and J by 7 bases; unmatched bases: 8. This CDR3 has 14 amino acids. The CDR3 nucleotides are TGCAGCGTTGAGGGGACGGCGGGGGGGAATACGCAGTATTTT. Translated: CSVEGTAGGNTQYF.

The rearrangement uses TRBV7-9 and TRBJ2-7; TRBD1 agrees at 9 bases. The V gene end was trimmed by 5 bases and the J gene end by 3 bases; junction bases not matched to a gene: 14. Germline loops: CDR1 SEHNR, CDR2 FQNEAQ (reference sequence). CDR3 length equals 17 residues. CDR3 in DNA: TGTGCCAGCAGCCTCGGGACAGGGCTTCACCACTACTACGAGCAGTACTTC. It is translated as CASSLGTGLHHYYEQYF.

This chain connects TRBV7-2 to TRBJ2-1; 7 bases are a match to TRBD1. The V gene end was trimmed by 2 bases and the J gene end by 3 bases; junction bases not matched to a gene: 7. This CDR3 spans 16 amino acids. Germline lookup yields CDR1 SGHTA and CDR2 FQGNSA. The CDR3 protein is CASSLYWGQNYNEQFF. The CDR3 region has the DNA TGTGCCAGCAGCTTATACTGGGGACAGAACTACAATGAGCAGTTCTTC.

This chain links TRBV5-6 with TRBJ1-2; 11 bases match TRBD1. Germline V gene lookup returns CDR1 SGHDT and CDR2 YYEEEE. V dropped 0 bases and J dropped 10; count of bases not matched to a gene: 11. The CDR3 loop spans 16 amino acids. CDR3 coding DNA: TGTGCCAGCAGCTTGGGGCCAGGACCGGGACAGGGGGACTACACCTTC. Translation gives CASSLGPGPGQGDYTF.

This chain connects TRBV30 to TRBJ2-2; 7 bases are shared with TRBD2. V shed 3 bases, J shed 4 bases, and the junction held 5 bases outside the gene matches. The CDR3 is made up of 14 amino acids. Per germline, CDR1 GTSNPN and CDR2 SVGIG (reference sequence). CDR3 in DNA: TGTGCCTGGAGATCGGGCGGGGGCACCGGGGAGCTGTTTTTT. Protein: CAWRSGGGTGELFF.

The gene calls are TRBV6-5 and TRBJ2-2; 9 nucleotides match TRBD2. Germline assignment: CDR1 MNHEY and CDR2 SVGAGI. Trimming cost V 8 bases and J 5 bases; bases outside gene matches: 9. This CDR3 is built from 15 residues. Here the CDR3 reads CASGASGISTGELFF. Here the CDR3 DNA reads TGTGCCAGCGGAGCTAGCGGGATTAGTACCGGGGAGCTGTTTTTT.

The gene calls are TRBV25-1 and TRBJ1-1, with D possibly TRBD1 on 6 matching bases. Germline lookup yields CDR1 MGHDK and CDR2 SYGVNS. Trimming took off 3 bases at V and 3 bases at J, with 11 bases between the two ends. The CDR3 totals 14 residues. The CDR3: CASSDGPGDTEAFF. In DNA, the CDR3 is TGTGCCAGCAGTGACGGACCAGGGGACACTGAAGCTTTCTTT.

J is TRBJ2-5 and V is TRBV18, with TRBD1 identical over 7 bases. CDR1 and CDR2 (germline): KGHSH, LQKENI. The CDR3 runs 15 residues. The V segment lost 3 bases and the J segment 1 base; nucleotides outside the gene matches: 5. CDR3 bases: TGTGCCAGCTCACCGGCCGGGACAGTCCAAGAGACCCAGTACTTC. Its protein is CASSPAGTVQETQYF.

The rearrangement links TRBV6-2 or TRBV6-3 to TRBJ2-4, with 7 bases aligning to TRBD2. This CDR3 comprises 19 residues. V was clipped by 0 bases and J by 1 base; unmatched bases: 12. Germline CDR1 MNHEY, CDR2 SVGEGT. CDR3 residues: CASSYSGGGTSRAKNIQYF. The CDR3 coding sequence is TGTGCCAGCAGTTACTCTGGGGGGGGGACTTCGAGGGCCAAAAACATTCAGTACTTC.

This sequence joins TRBV5-4 and TRBJ2-7, with D perhaps TRBD1 (6 bases). Deletions cut 3 bases from V and 3 bases from J, with 7 bases between. Germline V gives CDR1 SGHNT, CDR2 YYREEE (reference sequence). The CDR3 covers 12 residues. CDR3 region: CASSSDSYEQYF. In DNA form, the CDR3 reads TGTGCCAGCAGCTCGGACAGCTACGAGCAGTACTTC.

The genes are TRBV7-9 and TRBJ1-6; D possibly corresponds to TRBD1 (5 bases). Germline CDR1 and CDR2: SEHNR and FQNEAQ (reference sequence). CDR3 length: 14 residues. Trimming took 4 bases from V and 7 from J, leaving 11 bases between them. CDR3 protein: CASSSGVPNSPLHF. The DNA of the CDR3 is TGTGCCAGCAGCTCGGGGGTCCCCAATTCACCCCTCCACTTT.

This chain joins TRBV3-1 (or the pseudogene TRBV3-2) and TRBJ2-7; TRBD1 might be the D (5 bases). The CDR3 covers 14 residues. V was clipped by 1 base and J by 7 bases, with 14 bases between them. The V gene's germline CDR1 is LGHDT and CDR2 YNNKEL (reference sequence). This CDR3 is CASSQVRVFREQYF. The CDR3 region has the DNA TGTGCCAGCAGCCAAGTCAGGGTCTTTCGGGAGCAGTACTTC.

The chain couples TRBV2 to TRBJ1-3; the D is unclear. The V gene lost 3 bases and the J gene lost 0 bases, with 6 bases spanning the gap. Looked up from germline, CDR1 is SNHLY and CDR2 is FYNNEI. This CDR3 has 14 amino acids. The CDR3 spells CASSELSSGNTIYF. The CDR3 DNA is TGTGCCAGCAGTGAGCTGAGCTCTGGAAACACCATATATTTT.

J is TRBJ2-7 and V is TRBV4-2, with TRBD2 matching 12 bases. The CDR3 has 16 amino acids. Germline V gives CDR1 LGHNA, CDR2 YNFKEQ. The J segment lost 9 bases and the V segment lost 5 bases, leaving 14 bases of the junction unmatched. CDR3 nucleotides: TGTGCCAGCAGCACGTCCCAGACTAGCGGGAGAGGTCGGCAGTACTTC. This gives the protein CASSTSQTSGRGRQYF.

This clone was seen a handful of times. The J gene is TRBJ2-1, the V gene TRBV6-7, with D possibly matching TRBD2 (5 bases). TRBV6-7 has ORF status, its function being uncertain. Trimming stripped 4 bases from V and 7 bases from J, with 20 bases between. The CDR3 covers 16 residues. CDR3: CASSSPVSGYDNEQFF. As DNA, the CDR3 is TGTGCCAGCAGTTCTCCCGTGAGCGGCTACGATAATGAGCAGTTCTTC.

The V and J genes are TRBV19 and TRBJ1-4; D gene ambiguous. The CDR3 is 17 residues long. Germline V gene data show CDR1 as LNHDA and CDR2 as SQIVND (reference sequence). V was clipped by 5 bases and J by 0 bases, with 16 bases between them. DNA of the CDR3: TGTGCCAGTAGTTTTCGGTGGCGGAGCGCAACTAATGAAAAACTGTTTTTT. Residues: CASSFRWRSATNEKLFF.

In its sample, this clone was seen a few times. The chain links TRBV6-2 or TRBV6-3 to TRBJ1-5; possibly TRBD1 for D (5 bases). The CDR3 extends over 17 amino acids. Between the trimmed V and J ends, which lost 4 bases and 5 bases, there was a span of 21 bases. Germline V lookup: CDR1 MNHEY, CDR2 SVGEGT. The chain's CDR3 is CASSSRRGETTHQPQHF. The CDR3, as DNA: TGTGCCAGCAGTTCGCGGAGGGGTGAGACCACGCATCAGCCCCAGCATTTT.

This chain connects TRBV19 to TRBJ1-2; 8 positions match TRBD1. Germline V gene sequence: CDR1 LNHDA, CDR2 SQIVND (reference sequence). This CDR3 region has 14 residues. Unmatched junction bases numbered 4, after V lost 6 bases and J lost 1 base. The CDR3 region is CASRRTGSNYGYTF. The CDR3 DNA sequence: TGTGCCAGTAGAAGGACAGGGAGTAACTATGGCTACACCTTC.

This chain links TRBV27 with TRBJ1-1; TRBD1 might be the D (5 bases). V dropped 6 bases and J dropped 3 bases, with 11 bases sitting between them. Germline V lookup: CDR1 MNHEY, CDR2 SMNVEV (reference sequence). The CDR3 is made up of 13 amino acids. The CDR3 is CASRQARDTEAFF. Written as DNA, the CDR3 is TGTGCCAGCAGACAGGCCAGGGACACTGAAGCTTTCTTT.

V gene TRBV5-8 combines with J gene TRBJ2-1; a possible D gene is TRBD1 (7 bases). CDR1 is SGHTS, CDR2 YDEGEE, per germline. Deletions cut 2 bases from V and 1 base from J, with 13 bases between. The CDR3 covers 16 residues. The CDR3 bases are TGTGCCAGCAGCTTCCCCCAGGGGGGATCCTACAATGAGCAGTTCTTC. It is translated as CASSFPQGGSYNEQFF.